The text below deals with one T cell receptor (beta chain). Produced via immunoSEQ multiplex PCR; TCRdb's table is partial and in-frame only. The sample records 150,000 to 200,000 clones, approximately 80% being singletons. Unmatched junction bases numbered 5, after V lost 3 bases and J lost 1 base. The CDR3 length is 15 residues. CDR1 and CDR2 (germline): SGHRS, YFSETQ. This sample is drawn from a study of blood T cell repertoires in COVID-19. Sequenced: PBMCs or T cells enriched from blood (not recorded which). The receptor comes from a man aged 45-65 years who had recovered from COVID-19. V usage is TRBV5-1 and J usage is TRBJ2-3; the match to TRBD2 covers 7 bases. CDR3 in DNA: TGCGCCAGCAGCTCACTGGGAGGGGGCACAGATACGCAGTATTTT. Amino acid sequence: CASSSLGGGTDTQYF.